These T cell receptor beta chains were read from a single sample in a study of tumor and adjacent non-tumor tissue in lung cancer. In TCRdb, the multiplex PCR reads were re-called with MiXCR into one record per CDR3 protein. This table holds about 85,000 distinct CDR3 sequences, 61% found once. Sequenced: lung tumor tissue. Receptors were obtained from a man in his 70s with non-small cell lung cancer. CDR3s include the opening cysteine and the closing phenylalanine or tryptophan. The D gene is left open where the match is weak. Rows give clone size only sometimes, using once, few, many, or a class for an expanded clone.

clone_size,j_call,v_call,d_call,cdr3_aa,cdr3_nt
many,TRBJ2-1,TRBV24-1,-,CATSDLGGNEQFF,TGTGCCACCAGTGATTTGGGGGGCAATGAGCAGTTCTTC
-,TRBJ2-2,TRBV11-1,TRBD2,CASSLGVGGPKTGELFF,TGTGCCAGCAGCCTAGGAGTGGGAGGGCCGAAAACCGGGGAGCTGTTTTTT
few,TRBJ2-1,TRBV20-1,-,CSARGKNSWDTSPGNNEQFF,TGCAGTGCTAGGGGGAAAAACTCCTGGGACACCTCACCGGGAAACAATGAGCAGTTCTTC
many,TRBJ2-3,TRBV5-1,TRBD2,CASSLGPRGTSGSTQYF,TGCGCCAGCAGCTTGGGCCCGAGGGGGACTAGCGGGAGTACGCAGTATTTT
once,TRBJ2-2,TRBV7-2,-,CASSLGSRSGELFF,TGTGCCAGCAGCTTAGGGTCTAGATCCGGGGAGCTGTTTTTT
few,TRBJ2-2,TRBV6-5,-,CANSYSNTGELFF,TGTGCCAACAGTTACTCGAACACGGGGGAGCTGTTTTTT
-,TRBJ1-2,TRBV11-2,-,CASSPETHYGYTF,TGTGCCAGCAGCCCAGAGACCCACTATGGCTACACCTTC
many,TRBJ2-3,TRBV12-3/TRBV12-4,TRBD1,CASTPGQVTDTQYF,TGTGCCAGCACTCCGGGACAGGTGACAGATACGCAGTATTTT
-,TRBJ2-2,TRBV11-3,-,CASSQRGNTGELFF,TGTGCCAGCAGCCAACGGGGAAACACCGGGGAGCTGTTTTTT
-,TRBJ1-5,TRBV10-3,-,CAMGGTPNQPHHF,TGTGCAATGGGCGGGACACCCAATCAGCCCCACCATTTT
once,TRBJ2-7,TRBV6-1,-,CASSVETSYERYF,TGTGCCAGCAGTGTCGAGACCTCCTACGAGCGGTACTTC
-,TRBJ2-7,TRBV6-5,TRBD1,CVSSYTTGRVNEQYF,TGTGTCAGCAGTTACACGACAGGGCGGGTAAACGAGCAGTACTTC
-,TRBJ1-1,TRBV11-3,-,CASSRSWANMNTEAFF,TGTGCCAGCAGCCGCAGCTGGGCAAATATGAACACTGAAGCTTTCTTC
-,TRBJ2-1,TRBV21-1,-,CASQRGLAGSYNEQFF,TGTGCCAGCCAGAGGGGGCTGGCGGGGTCATACAATGAGCAGTTCTTC
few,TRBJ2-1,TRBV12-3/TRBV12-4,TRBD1,CASTMGQGQGEQFF,TGTGCCAGCACCATGGGACAGGGGCAGGGTGAGCAGTTCTTC
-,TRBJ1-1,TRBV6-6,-,CASSGPPPNTEAFF,TGTGCAAGCTCTGGTCCTCCTCCTAACACTGAAGCTTTCTTT
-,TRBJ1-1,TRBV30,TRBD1,CTHRRQGGTEAFF,TGTACCCATCGGAGACAGGGAGGAACTGAAGCTTTCTTT
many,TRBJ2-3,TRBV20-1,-,CSARVTAGGDTQYF,TGCAGTGCTAGAGTAACGGCCGGGGGAGATACGCAGTATTTT
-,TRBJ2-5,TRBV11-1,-,CASSALDKVFETQYF,TGTGCCAGCAGCGCCCTGGACAAGGTTTTTGAGACCCAGTACTTC
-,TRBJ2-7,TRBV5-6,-,CARSSRGGAAEQYF,TGTGCCCGCAGCTCGAGGGGGGGCGCGGCCGAGCAGTACTTC
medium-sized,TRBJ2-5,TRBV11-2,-,CASSPRGGQSETQYF,TGTGCCAGCAGCCCCCGTGGTGGGCAGTCAGAGACCCAGTACTTC
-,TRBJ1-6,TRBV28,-,CASSSNWQGNNSPLHF,TGTGCCAGCAGCTCCAATTGGCAGGGGAACAATTCACCCCTCCACTTT
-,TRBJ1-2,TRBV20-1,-,CSKREDNYCYTF,TGTAGTAAAAGGGAGGATAACTATTGCTACACCTTC
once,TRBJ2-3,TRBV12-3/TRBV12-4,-,CASSLGSVTDTLYF,TGTGCCAGCAGTTTAGGCAGCGTCACAGATACGCTGTATTTT
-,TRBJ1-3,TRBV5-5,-,CASSLNFGNTVYF,TGTGCCAGCAGCTTGAACTTTGGAAACACCGTATATTTT
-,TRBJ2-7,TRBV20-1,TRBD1,CSASGTGSPYEQYF,TGCAGTGCTAGTGGGACAGGGAGCCCCTACGAGCAGTACTTC
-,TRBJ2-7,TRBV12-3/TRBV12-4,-,CASCPIPSYDQYF,TGTGCCAGCTGCCCCATACCCTCCTACGATCAGTACTTC
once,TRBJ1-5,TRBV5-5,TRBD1,CAMSWGQGSNQPQHF,TGTGCCATGAGCTGGGGACAGGGGAGCAATCAGCCCCAGCATTTT
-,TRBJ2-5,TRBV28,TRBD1,CASSLCLDRSF,TGTGCCAGCAGTTTATGCCTGGACAGGAGTTTC
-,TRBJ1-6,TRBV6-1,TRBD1,CANRSRDSNSPLHF,TGTGCCAACCGTAGCCGGGACAGTAATTCACCCCTCCACTTT
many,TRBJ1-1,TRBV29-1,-,CSARDLNTEAFF,TGCAGCGCTAGAGACCTGAACACTGAAGCTTTCTTT
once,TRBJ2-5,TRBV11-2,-,CASSWTRRGQETQYF,TGTGCCAGCAGCTGGACGAGGAGAGGCCAAGAGACCCAGTATTTC
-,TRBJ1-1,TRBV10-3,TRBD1,CAIRVGTVNTVAFF,TGTGCCATCAGGGTCGGGACAGTAAACACTGTAGCTTTCTTT
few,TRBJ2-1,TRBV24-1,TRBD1,CATSDGRGLRNEQFF,TGTGCCACCAGTGATGGCAGGGGGCTAAGGAATGAGCAGTTCTTC
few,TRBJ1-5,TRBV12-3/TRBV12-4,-,CISSFGQGEPQHF,TGTATCAGCAGTTTTGGGCAGGGAGAGCCCCAGCATTTT
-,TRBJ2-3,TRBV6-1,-,CASSEAGRRGRGTDTQYF,TGTGCCAGCAGTGAAGCGGGAAGGAGAGGACGTGGCACAGATACGCAGTACTTT
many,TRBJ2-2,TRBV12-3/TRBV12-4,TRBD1,CASRDRSNTGELFF,TGTGCCAGCAGGGACAGGAGCAACACCGGGGAGCTGTTTTTT
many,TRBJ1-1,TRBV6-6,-,CASTRSTYLEAFF,TGTGCCAGCACCCGAAGCACGTACCTTGAAGCTTTCTTT
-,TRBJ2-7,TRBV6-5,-,CASSYSGVTSYEQCF,TGTGCCAGCAGTTACTCTGGCGTGACATCCTACGAGCAGTGCTTC
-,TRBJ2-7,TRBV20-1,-,CNALIQGNEQYF,TGCAATGCTCTGATTCAGGGAAACGAGCAGTACTTC
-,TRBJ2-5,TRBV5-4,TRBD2,CASSLWGLLETLYF,TGTGCCAGCAGCTTGTGGGGACTATTAGAGACCCTGTACTTC
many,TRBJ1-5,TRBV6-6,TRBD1,CASSTRTGPEGEPQHF,TGTGCCAGCAGCACTCGGACAGGACCAGAGGGAGAGCCCCAGCATTTT
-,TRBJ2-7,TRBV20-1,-,CSVSGGGGGNEQYF,TGCAGTGTCAGTGGTGGCGGGGGCGGGAACGAGCAGTACTTC
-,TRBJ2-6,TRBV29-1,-,CSVPGVSGVKVLTF,TGCAGCGTTCCGGGGGTATCTGGGGTCAAAGTCCTGACTTTC
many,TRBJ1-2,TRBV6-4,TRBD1,CASSQGAGYGYTF,TGTGCCAGCAGTCAGGGGGCAGGCTATGGCTACACCTTC
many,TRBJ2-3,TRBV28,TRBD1,CASSLRDRAGTQYF,TGTGCCAGCAGTTTGAGGGACAGGGCAGGTACGCAGTATTTT
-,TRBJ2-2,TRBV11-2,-,CTSSLLRGSTGELFF,TGTACCAGCAGCTTATTAAGGGGTAGCACCGGGGAACTATTTTTT
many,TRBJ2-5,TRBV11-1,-,CASSRTPRRETQYF,TGTGCCAGCAGCCGGACGCCTCGAAGGGAGACCCAGTACTTC
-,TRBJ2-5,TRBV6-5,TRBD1,CASSLQGQSQETRYF,TGTGCCAGCAGTCTACAGGGACAGTCCCAAGAGACCCGGTACTTC
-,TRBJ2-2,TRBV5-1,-,CATARLGESNTRELFF,TGCGCCACCGCACGACTGGGGGAATCGAACACCAGGGAGCTGTTTTTT